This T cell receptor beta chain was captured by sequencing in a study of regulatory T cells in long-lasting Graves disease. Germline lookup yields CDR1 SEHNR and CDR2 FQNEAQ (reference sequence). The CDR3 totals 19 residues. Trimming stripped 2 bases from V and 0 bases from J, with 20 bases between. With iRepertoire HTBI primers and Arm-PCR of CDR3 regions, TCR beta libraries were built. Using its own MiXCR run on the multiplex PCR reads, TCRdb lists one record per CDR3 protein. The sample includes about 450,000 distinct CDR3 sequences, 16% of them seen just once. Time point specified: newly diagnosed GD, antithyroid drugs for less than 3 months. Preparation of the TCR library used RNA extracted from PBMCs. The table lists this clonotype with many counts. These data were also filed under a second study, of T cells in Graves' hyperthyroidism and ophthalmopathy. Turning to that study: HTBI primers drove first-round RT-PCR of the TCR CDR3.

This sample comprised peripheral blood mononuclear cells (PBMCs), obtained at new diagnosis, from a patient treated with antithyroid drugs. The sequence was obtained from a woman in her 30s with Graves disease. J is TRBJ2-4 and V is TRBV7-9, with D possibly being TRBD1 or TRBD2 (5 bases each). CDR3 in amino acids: CASSLTRMYGGGAKNIQYF. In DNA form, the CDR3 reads TGTGCCAGCAGCTTAACACGGATGTACGGTGGGGGAGCCAAAAACATTCAGTACTTC. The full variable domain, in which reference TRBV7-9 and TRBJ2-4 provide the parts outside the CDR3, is DTGVSQNPRHKITKRGQNVTFRCDPISEHNRLYWYRQTLGQGPEFLTYFQNEAQLEKSRLLSDRFSAERPKGSFSTLEIQRTEQGDSAMYLCASSLTRMYGGGAKNIQYFGAGTRLSVL.